This TCR beta chain was captured in a study of control samples from healthy donors and cancer patients. Sequencing was performed with immunoSEQ multiplex PCR; in TCRdb, only in-frame clones are kept and a portion is missing. The table records about 75,000 clones, 94% of them present only once. V was cut by 4 bases and J by 0 bases, with 13 bases left in between. The germline gives CDR1 SGHRS, CDR2 YFSETQ. The CDR3 is 15 amino acids. This TCR was recovered from a woman in her forties in good health. The V and J genes are TRBV5-1 and TRBJ1-2, with unresolved D. Sequencing was carried out using blood. In DNA form, the CDR3 reads TGCGCCAGCAGCCCCCAAATCAGTACTAACTATGGCTACACCTTC. It specifies CASSPQISTNYGYTF.